This TCR beta chain derives from a study of T cell responses to AZD1222 COVID-19 vaccine. Study results and limitations: Most donors were white British and more were female, and clonal diversity was possibly underestimated.

Produced via immunoSEQ multiplex PCR; TCRdb's table is partial and in-frame only. This table holds 100,000 to 150,000 clones, 75% to 90% found once. Regarding this clone: Antigen unknown.

The V gene's germline CDR1 is SGHVS and CDR2 FQNEAQ. The CDR3 sequence is 14 residues long. With 1 base removed from V and 1 base from J, the gap between germline ends came to 7 bases. The V call is TRBV7-8, the J call TRBJ1-2; possible D gene TRBD1, 5 bases. The sample consisted of peripheral blood, taken on day 0 of AZD1222 vaccination. The receptor's source is an adult in good health. The CDR3 DNA reads TGTGCCAGCAGCTTAGGGGACCTTAACTATGGCTACACCTTC. This gives the protein CASSLGDLNYGYTF.